The entry that follows covers one T cell receptor (beta chain) sequence. Its antigen is currently unknown. The source of the sample is a study of T cells in Graves' hyperthyroidism and ophthalmopathy. Using less than 12 ml of fresh peripheral blood, PBMCs were prepared. Amplified TCR beta CDR3 regions derived from RNA transcripts. Researchers ran a first-round RT-PCR on the TCR CDR3 using the HTBI primer set. TCRdb processed the multiplex PCR reads anew with MiXCR; each CDR3 protein has one entry. The profile covers roughly 250,000 distinct CDR3 sequences, with 20% to 25% appearing a single time and over 55% taken by the ten largest. From germline, CDR1 is MNHNS and CDR2 SASEGT. This CDR3 has 16 amino acids. Trimming shortened V by 1 base and J by 2 bases, and 14 bases separated the two germline ends. Study-wide findings and caveats: Among clonotypes expanded in thyroid above 0.001, most were also found in blood. A median approximately 6.5 months before onset, the model predicted ophthalmopathy.

This clonotype was sampled from a man younger than 40 with Graves' ophthalmopathy. The sample comprised blood. This chain uses TRBV6-1 with TRBJ2-5; D gene unclear. The CDR3 loop reads CASSEGVGGLQETQYF. For the CDR3, the DNA is TGTGCCAGCAGTGAAGGGGTGGGTGGCCTTCAAGAGACCCAGTACTTC.